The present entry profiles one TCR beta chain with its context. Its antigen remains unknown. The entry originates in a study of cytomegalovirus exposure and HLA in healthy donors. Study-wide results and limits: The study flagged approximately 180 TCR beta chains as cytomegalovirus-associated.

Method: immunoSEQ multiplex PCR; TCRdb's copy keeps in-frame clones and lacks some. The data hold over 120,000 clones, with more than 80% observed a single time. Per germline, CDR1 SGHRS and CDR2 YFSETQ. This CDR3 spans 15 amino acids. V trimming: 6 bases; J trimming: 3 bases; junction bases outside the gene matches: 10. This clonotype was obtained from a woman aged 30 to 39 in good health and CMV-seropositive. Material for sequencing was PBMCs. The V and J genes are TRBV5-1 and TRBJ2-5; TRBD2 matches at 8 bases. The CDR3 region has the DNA TGCGCCAGCAACAAAAACGGGGGGGTAGAAGAGACCCAGTACTTC. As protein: CASNKNGGVEETQYF. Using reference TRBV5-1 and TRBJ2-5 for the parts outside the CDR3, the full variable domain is KAGVTQTPRYLIKTRGQQVTLSCSPISGHRSVSWYQQTPGQGLQFLFEYFSETQRNKGNFPGRFSGRQFSNSRSEMNVSTLELGDSALYLCASNKNGGVEETQYFGPGTRLLVL.